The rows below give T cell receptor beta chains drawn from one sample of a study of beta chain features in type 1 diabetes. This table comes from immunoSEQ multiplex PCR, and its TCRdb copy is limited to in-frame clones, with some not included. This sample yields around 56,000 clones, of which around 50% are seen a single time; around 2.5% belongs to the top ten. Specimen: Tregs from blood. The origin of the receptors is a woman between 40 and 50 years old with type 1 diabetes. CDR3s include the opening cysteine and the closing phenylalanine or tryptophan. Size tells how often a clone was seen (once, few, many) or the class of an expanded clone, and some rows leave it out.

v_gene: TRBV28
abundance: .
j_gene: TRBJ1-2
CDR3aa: CASSFGQTGYTF

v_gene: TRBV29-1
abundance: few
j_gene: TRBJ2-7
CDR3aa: CSTSGARGEQYF

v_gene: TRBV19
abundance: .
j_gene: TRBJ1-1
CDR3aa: CASSIGVGTEAFF

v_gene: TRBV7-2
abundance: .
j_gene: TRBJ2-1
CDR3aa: CASSFDSAPSSYNEQFF

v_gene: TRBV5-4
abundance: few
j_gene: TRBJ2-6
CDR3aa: CASSPWTTGANVLTF

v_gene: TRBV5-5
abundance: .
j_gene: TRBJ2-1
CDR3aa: CASSGGTLSYNEQFF

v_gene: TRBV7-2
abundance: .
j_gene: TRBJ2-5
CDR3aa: CASSLGTGGYLETQYF

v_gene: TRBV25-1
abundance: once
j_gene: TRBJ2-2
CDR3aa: CASSSRGNTGELFF

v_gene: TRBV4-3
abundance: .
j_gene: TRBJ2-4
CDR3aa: CASSQAPGAKNIQYF

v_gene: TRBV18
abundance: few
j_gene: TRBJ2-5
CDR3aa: CASSPQRGEETQYF

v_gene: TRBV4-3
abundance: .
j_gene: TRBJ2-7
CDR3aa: CASSQEWREPLYEQYF

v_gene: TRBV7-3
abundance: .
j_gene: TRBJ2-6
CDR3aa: CASSYGQGAPGANVLTF

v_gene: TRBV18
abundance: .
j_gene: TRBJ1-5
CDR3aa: CASSPGGTGVGQPQHF

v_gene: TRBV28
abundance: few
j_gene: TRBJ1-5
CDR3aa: CASSSYRVSNQPQHF

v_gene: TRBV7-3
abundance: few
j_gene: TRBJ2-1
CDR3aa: CASSFSGSSYNEQFF

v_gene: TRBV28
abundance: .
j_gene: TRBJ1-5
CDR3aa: CASSPGTDRNQPQHF

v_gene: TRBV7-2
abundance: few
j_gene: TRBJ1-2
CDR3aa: CASSPDSYGYTF

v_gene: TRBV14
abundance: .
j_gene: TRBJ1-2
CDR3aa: CASSQDTGIGYGYTF

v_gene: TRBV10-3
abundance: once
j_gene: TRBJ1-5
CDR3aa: CAISERVDNQPQHF

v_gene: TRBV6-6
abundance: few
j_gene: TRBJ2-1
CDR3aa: CASSVGQSSYNEQFF

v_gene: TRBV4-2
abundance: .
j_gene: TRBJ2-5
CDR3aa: CASSHSGIQETQYF

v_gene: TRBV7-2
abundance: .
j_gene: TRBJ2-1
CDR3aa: CASSPWTSGSNEQFF

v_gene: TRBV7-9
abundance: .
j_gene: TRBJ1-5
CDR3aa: CASSREGAWQPQHF

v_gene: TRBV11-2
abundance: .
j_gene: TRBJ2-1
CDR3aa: CASSPGLREQFF

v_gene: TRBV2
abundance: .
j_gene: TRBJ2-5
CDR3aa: CASRRNPRDRETQYF

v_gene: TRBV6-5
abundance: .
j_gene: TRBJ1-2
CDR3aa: CASRGQGYYGYTF

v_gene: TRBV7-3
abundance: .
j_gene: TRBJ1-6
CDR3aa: CASSYGTGASPLHF

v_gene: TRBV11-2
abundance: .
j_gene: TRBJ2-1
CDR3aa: CASSPEVRSEQFF

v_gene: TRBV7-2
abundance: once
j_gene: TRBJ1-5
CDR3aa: CASSPTKNSNQPQHF

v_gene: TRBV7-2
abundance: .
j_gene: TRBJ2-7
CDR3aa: CASSFFGGGGRDEQYF

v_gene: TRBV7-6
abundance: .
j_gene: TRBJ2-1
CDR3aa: CASSAGRGQPWGNEQFF

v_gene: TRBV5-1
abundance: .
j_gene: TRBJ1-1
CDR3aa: CASSYAGVTEAFF

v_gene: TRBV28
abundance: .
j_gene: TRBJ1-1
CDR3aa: CASLGGGARTEAFF

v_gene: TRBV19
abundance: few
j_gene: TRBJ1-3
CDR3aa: CASRDTGRSGNTIYF

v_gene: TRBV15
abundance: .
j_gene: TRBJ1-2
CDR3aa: CATSSATQSGNYGYTF

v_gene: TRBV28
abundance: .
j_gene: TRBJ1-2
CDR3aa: CASSSLPAGQGGGGYTF

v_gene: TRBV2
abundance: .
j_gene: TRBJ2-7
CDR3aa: CASSRSGYEQYF

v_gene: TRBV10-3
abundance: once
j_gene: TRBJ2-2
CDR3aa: CAISDDRIGSGELFF

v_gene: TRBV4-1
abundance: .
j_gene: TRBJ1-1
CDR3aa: CASSQVGQKNTEAFF

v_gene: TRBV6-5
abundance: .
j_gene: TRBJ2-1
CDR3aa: CASNRLAGSYNEQFF

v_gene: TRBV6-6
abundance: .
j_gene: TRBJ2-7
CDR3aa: CASSRSGFEQYF

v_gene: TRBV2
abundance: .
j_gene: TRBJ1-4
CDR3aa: CASSEQGKATNEKLFF

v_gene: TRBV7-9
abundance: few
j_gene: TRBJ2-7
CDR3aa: CASSLEVAGYEQYF

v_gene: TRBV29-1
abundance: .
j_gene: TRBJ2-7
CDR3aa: CSAIVAGGLSYEQYF

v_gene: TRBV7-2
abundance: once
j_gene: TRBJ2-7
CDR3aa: CASSSLGGEQYF

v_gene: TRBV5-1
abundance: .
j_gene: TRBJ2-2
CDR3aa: CASSSAGATSGELFF

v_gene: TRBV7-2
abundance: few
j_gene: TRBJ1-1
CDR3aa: CASSPEGATEAFF

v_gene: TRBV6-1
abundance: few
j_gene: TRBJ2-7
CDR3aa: CASNIGQGTYEQYF

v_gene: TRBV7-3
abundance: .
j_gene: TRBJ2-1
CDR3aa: CASSVWGGNEQFF

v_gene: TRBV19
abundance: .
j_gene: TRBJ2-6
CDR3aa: CASSIGAFGGAGANVLTF

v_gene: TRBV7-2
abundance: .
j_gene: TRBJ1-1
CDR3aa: CASSLVWGVPEAFF

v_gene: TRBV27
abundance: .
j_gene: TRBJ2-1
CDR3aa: CASSAGLASSSYNEQFF

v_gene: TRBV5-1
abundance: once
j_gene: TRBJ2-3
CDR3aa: CASSGGWADTQYF

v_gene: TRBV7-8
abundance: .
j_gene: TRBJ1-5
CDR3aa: CASSLVGRNQPQHF

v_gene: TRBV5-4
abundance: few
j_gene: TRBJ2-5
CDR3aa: CASSHSGIQETQYF

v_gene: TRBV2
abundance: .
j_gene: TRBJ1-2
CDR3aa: CASSEQGGLGYTF

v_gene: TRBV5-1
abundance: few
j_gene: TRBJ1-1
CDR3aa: CASSSGQTRGAEAFF